This passage covers 26 T cell receptor beta chains from one sample sequenced in a study of blood T cell repertoires in COVID-19. Assay: immunoSEQ multiplex PCR; the TCRdb copy retains only in-frame clones and omits some. The table has about 40,000 clones, 79% seen once. Sequencing used peripheral blood. These receptors were collected from a woman over 75 with acute or convalescent COVID-19.

The rearrangement uses TRBV6-5 and TRBJ2-3; 9 nucleotides line up with TRBD2. The CDR3 is 15 residues long. The V gene end was trimmed by 2 bases and the J gene end by 8 bases; junction bases not matched to a gene: 8. Germline values: CDR1 MNHEY, CDR2 SVGAGI. The CDR3 here is CASSYRAGGLGTQYF. In DNA form, the CDR3 reads TGTGCCAGCAGTTACAGGGCGGGAGGGCTCGGTACGCAGTATTTT.

This chain uses TRBV18 with TRBJ1-2; 8 bases align to TRBD1. V was clipped by 0 bases and J by 5 bases; unmatched bases: 8. From germline, CDR1 is KGHSH and CDR2 LQKENI. The CDR3 length is 16 residues. Here the CDR3 reads CASSPPTTGAYYGYTF. The CDR3 DNA reads as TGTGCCAGCTCACCACCGACGACAGGGGCTTATTATGGCTACACCTTC.

This clone was detected only once. This chain joins TRBV6-6 and TRBJ1-5, with a tentative D call TRBD1 (5 bases). This CDR3 comprises 15 residues. Looked up from germline, CDR1 is MNHNY and CDR2 is SVGAGI (reference sequence). The V and J ends lost 2 bases and 9 bases respectively, with 17 bases between them. In DNA form, the CDR3 reads TGTGCCAGCAGTTACAACAGGCTGCGGGGGGGGCCCCAGCATTTT. Protein sequence: CASSYNRLRGGPQHF.

The chain recombines TRBV3-1 (or the pseudogene TRBV3-2) with TRBJ1-2; 7 nucleotides match TRBD1. Trimming cost V 6 bases and J 6 bases; bases outside gene matches: 7. The CDR3 runs to 13 residues. From germline, CDR1 is LGHDT and CDR2 YNNKEL (reference sequence). CDR3 in DNA: TGTGCCAGCAGGCAGGACAGGCAAAATGGCTACACCTTC. Translated, it gives CASRQDRQNGYTF.

J is TRBJ1-4 and V is TRBV12-3 or TRBV12-4, with D unclear. V was cut by 7 bases and J by 8 bases, with 14 bases left in between. This CDR3 comprises 13 residues. The CDR3 protein is CASTRGGGEKLFF. CDR3 nucleotide sequence: TGTGCCAGCACTCGGGGTGGAGGGGAAAAACTGTTTTTT.

The chain combines TRBV30 with TRBJ2-1; unclear D gene. V dropped 1 base and J dropped 0 bases, with 16 bases sitting between them. The germline V gene has CDR1 GTSNPN and CDR2 SVGIG (reference sequence). The CDR3 consists of 17 residues. CDR3 loop: CAWSGMGRVSSYNEQFF. The DNA of the CDR3 is TGTGCCTGGAGTGGAATGGGTCGGGTCAGCTCCTACAATGAGCAGTTCTTC.

The rearrangement links TRBV28 to TRBJ1-1, with D perhaps matching TRBD1 (5 bases). CDR3 length: 13 residues. Per germline, CDR1 MDHEN and CDR2 SYDVKM. Trimming removed 8 bases from V and 2 bases from J, with 12 bases in between. In nucleotides, the CDR3 is TGTGCCAGCTTGAGCAGGGTAAACACTGAAGCTTTCTTT. This gives the protein CASLSRVNTEAFF.

The chain uses TRBV7-2 and TRBJ2-5, with a weak D call TRBD1 (6 bases). The CDR3 loop spans 13 amino acids. Germline V gene sequence: CDR1 SGHTA, CDR2 FQGNSA. V was clipped by 5 bases and J by 2 bases, with 9 bases between them. Here the CDR3 reads CASSRTVQETQYF. Written as DNA, the CDR3 is TGTGCCAGCAGCCGGACAGTTCAAGAGACCCAGTACTTC.

The CDR3 protein is CASSRFGTGGTEAFF. The CDR3 DNA is TGTGCCAGCAGCCGGTTCGGGACAGGGGGCACTGAAGCTTTCTTT. The rearrangement uses TRBV11-2 and TRBJ1-1; 11 positions agree with TRBD1. After removal of 5 bases from V and 4 bases from J, the junction contained 6 bases not matched to a gene. The CDR3 covers 15 residues. CDR1 is SGHAT and CDR2 is FQNNGV in the germline V gene.

The gene calls are TRBV27 and TRBJ1-5, with D unresolved. Trimming pared 5 bases from V and 0 bases from J, leaving 17 bases between. The germline CDR1 and CDR2 sequences are MNHEY and SMNVEV (reference sequence). This CDR3 is 17 amino acids long. CDR3 in amino acids: CASSPRNRVNSNQPQHF. The CDR3 DNA follows: TGTGCCAGCAGTCCACGAAACAGAGTTAATAGCAATCAGCCCCAGCATTTT.

V and J are TRBV19 and TRBJ1-3; the match to TRBD1 covers 9 bases. V shed 7 bases and J 1 base; nucleotides not matched to a gene: 5. This CDR3 has 15 amino acids. Germline V gene data show CDR1 as LNHDA and CDR2 as SQIVND (reference sequence). The CDR3 protein is CASKDRGTSGNTIYF. The CDR3 nucleotides are TGTGCCAGTAAGGACAGGGGTACATCTGGAAACACCATATATTTT.

J is TRBJ2-5 and V is TRBV2; TRBD1 is a possible D gene (5 bases). The CDR3 spans 14 residues. Per germline, CDR1 SNHLY and CDR2 FYNNEI. Trimming shortened V by 2 bases and J by 5 bases, and 12 bases separated the two germline ends. As DNA, the CDR3 is TGTGCCAGCAGTGAACAGGGATCAGGGGAGACCCAGTACTTC. Translated: CASSEQGSGETQYF.

In its sample, this clone was seen a few times. J is TRBJ2-7 and V is TRBV6-5, with D maybe TRBD2 (5 bases). CDR1 and CDR2 from the germline V gene are MNHEY and SVGAGI. The V gene lost 7 bases and the J gene lost 3 bases, with 13 bases spanning the gap. CDR3 length: 13 residues. The CDR3 nucleotides read TGTGCCAGCACCCCCAGTGGAGGCTACGAGCAGTACTTC. This sequence encodes CASTPSGGYEQYF.

This clone was counted only a few times. V and J are TRBV11-2 and TRBJ2-7; 8 bases are shared with TRBD2. V lost 5 bases and J lost 0; bases outside the gene matches: 9. The CDR3 is 16 residues long. Germline values: CDR1 SGHAT, CDR2 FQNNGV. This CDR3 is CASSLSASGSSYEQYF. The DNA for the CDR3 is TGTGCCAGCAGCCTCTCGGCTAGCGGGTCCTCCTACGAGCAGTACTTC.

V usage is TRBV15 and J usage is TRBJ1-2, with 7 bases fitting TRBD1. This CDR3 contains 15 residues. Per the germline V gene, CDR1 is LNHNV and CDR2 is YYDKDF (reference sequence). The ends lost 5 bases at V and 7 bases at J; junction bases unmatched: 13. The CDR3 protein is CATSPVTSGDSGYTF. The CDR3 DNA reads TGTGCCACCAGCCCCGTAACGTCAGGGGACAGTGGCTACACCTTC.

The chain couples TRBV6-4 to TRBJ2-2, with D possibly TRBD1 on 6 matching bases. This CDR3 has 16 residues. The germline CDR1 and CDR2 sequences are MRHNA and SNTAGT. Trimming stripped 0 bases from V and 2 bases from J, with 10 bases between. This chain's CDR3 is CASSDSGTLNTGELFF. Here the CDR3 DNA reads TGTGCCAGCAGTGACTCGGGGACACTCAACACCGGGGAGCTGTTTTTT.

This clone came up a few times. V is TRBV30 and J is TRBJ2-7, with D possibly TRBD1 on 6 matching bases. Germline CDR1 reads GTSNPN; CDR2 reads SVGIG (reference sequence). The CDR3 contains 12 residues. The V end lost 0 bases, the J end lost 7 bases, and 10 bases lay between the germline ends. The CDR3 DNA follows: TGTGCCTGGAGTGTAAAGGGGACAGAGCAGTACTTC. Its translation is CAWSVKGTEQYF.

The V and J genes are TRBV7-2 and TRBJ2-2, with unresolved D. Trimming took 4 bases from V and 0 from J, leaving 9 bases between them. This CDR3 comprises 15 residues. Germline CDR1 SGHTA, CDR2 FQGNSA. The CDR3 protein is CASSSGQTNTGELFF. DNA for the CDR3: TGTGCCAGCAGCTCAGGCCAGACGAACACCGGGGAGCTGTTTTTT. The entire variable domain, with the rest obtained from reference TRBV7-2 and TRBJ2-2, is as follows: GAGVSQSPSNKVTEKGKDVELRCDPISGHTALYWYRQSLGQGLEFLIYFQGNSAPDKSGLPSDRFSAERTGGSVSTLTIQRTQQEDSAVYLCASSSGQTNTGELFFGEGSRLTVL.

The chain combines TRBV18 with TRBJ2-5; 7 bases are a match to TRBD1. V dropped 6 bases and J dropped 2; count of bases not matched to a gene: 6. CDR3 size: 14 residues. The germline gives CDR1 KGHSH, CDR2 LQKENI. The CDR3: CASSRQGGQETQYF. CDR3 coding DNA: TGTGCCAGCTCGCGACAGGGTGGGCAAGAGACCCAGTACTTC. Full variable domain (outside the CDR3, taken from reference TRBV18 and TRBJ2-5): NAGVMQNPRHLVRRRGQEARLRCSPMKGHSHVYWYRQLPEEGLKFMVYLQKENIIDESGMPKERFSAEFPKEGPSILRIQQVVRGDSAAYFCASSRQGGQETQYFGPGTRLLVL.

This clone appeared a few times. The J gene is TRBJ2-1, the V gene TRBV25-1; the match to TRBD2 covers 9 bases. Losses at the gene ends were 4 bases for V and 5 bases for J; bases not matched to a gene: 3. This CDR3 contains 14 residues. Germline V gives CDR1 MGHDK, CDR2 SYGVNS. CDR3 bases: TGTGCCAGCAGTGTAGCTAGCGGGAACAATGAGCAGTTCTTC. Translated: CASSVASGNNEQFF.

The chain links TRBV7-6 to TRBJ2-3; D remains unclear. Germline values: CDR1 SGHVS, CDR2 FNYEAQ. This CDR3 spans 15 amino acids. With 1 base removed from V and 5 bases from J, the gap between germline ends came to 13 bases. CDR3 DNA: TGTGCCAGCAGCTTAGTTTCATACAATGGAGATACGCAGTATTTT. Translating gives CASSLVSYNGDTQYF.

In this sample, this clone turned up a few times. The chain's CDR3 is CASSLQNNYGYTF. CDR3 in DNA: TGTGCCAGCAGTTTACAGAATAACTATGGCTACACCTTC. The chain couples TRBV12-3 or TRBV12-4 to TRBJ1-2; D gene uncertain. V was pared by 2 bases and J by 1 base, with 5 bases between. The CDR3 extends over 13 amino acids.

This clone was observed a single time. The chain has TRBV5-8 and TRBJ1-2, with D uncertain. The germline V gene encodes CDR1 SGHTS and CDR2 YDEGEE. The V end lost 6 bases, the J end lost 2 bases, and 14 bases lay between the germline ends. The CDR3 runs to 14 residues. For the CDR3, the DNA is TGTGCCAGCACCCTTGAGGCAGCAAACTATGGCTACACCTTC. It translates to CASTLEAANYGYTF.

V usage is TRBV6-2 or TRBV6-3 and J usage is TRBJ2-3, with TRBD2 matching 11 bases. Germline CDR1 is MNHEY and CDR2 is SVGEGT. V lost 4 bases, J lost 3 bases, and 9 bases stayed unmatched. The CDR3 has 17 amino acids. The CDR3 DNA is TGTGCCAGCAGTTCCTTTAGCGGGAGGGCCCTTACAGATACGCAGTATTTT. It translates to CASSSFSGRALTDTQYF.

The rearrangement uses TRBV6-6 and TRBJ2-5; D not certain. V lost 1 base to trimming and J lost 4 bases, with 7 bases between them. The CDR3 runs to 13 residues. The germline V gene has CDR1 MNHNY and CDR2 SVGAGI (reference sequence). The CDR3 bases are TGTGCCAGCAGTTACTGGGCTGGAGAGACCCAGTACTTC. It specifies CASSYWAGETQYF.

The V call is TRBV6-6, the J call TRBJ1-3, with TRBD1 as a possible D gene (5 bases). Trimming shortened V by 0 bases and J by 0 bases, and 6 bases separated the two germline ends. CDR1 is MNHNY, CDR2 SVGAGI, per germline (reference sequence). The CDR3 sequence is 15 residues long. CDR3 amino acids: CASSYSGGSGNTIYF. The CDR3 DNA reads TGTGCCAGCAGTTACTCGGGGGGCTCTGGAAACACCATATATTTT.